The next 31 T cell receptor beta chains were all read from a single sample in a study of T cell repertoires in cytomegalovirus infection. Their antigen targets remain unknown. TCRdb recomputed calls from the reads with MiXCR, one row per CDR3 protein. Altogether about 770,000 distinct CDR3 sequences are present, roughly 29% being singletons, with the ten largest covering approximately 14%. Sequenced material: cultured CD8+ T cells from PBMCs, taken from culture after CMV antigen stimulation. The source of these receptors is a human donor in good health (CMV status not recorded). Some clones in this sample may be carry-over from other donors' samples.

This clonotype came up a few times. The V call is TRBV7-6, the J call TRBJ2-1; 9 bases agree with TRBD1. This CDR3 is 17 amino acids long. Germline-derived CDR1 and CDR2 are SGHVS and FNYEAQ. Trimming at V came to 5 bases and at J to 9 bases, leaving 17 bases not matched to a gene. In DNA form, the CDR3 reads TGTGCCAGCAGCCCGCACCCCGGGACAGGGAGGTTCAGTGAGCAGTTCTTC. Its protein product is CASSPHPGTGRFSEQFF. The whole variable domain, remainder taken from reference TRBV7-6 and TRBJ2-1, is GAGVSQSPRYKVTKRGQDVALRCDPISGHVSLYWYRQALGQGPEFLTYFNYEAQQDKSGLPNDRFSAERPEGSISTLTIQRTEQRDSAMYRCASSPHPGTGRFSEQFFGPGTRLTVL.

The CDR3 nucleotides read TGTGCCAGCAGCTCACACCTAGGACAGGCGGCTTCCGGGGAGCTGTTTTTT. It yields the protein CASSSHLGQAASGELFF. The V and J genes are TRBV11-1 and TRBJ2-2; 7 bases match TRBD1. J was trimmed by 6 bases and V by 4 bases; bases with no gene match: 14. Germline V gene sequence: CDR1 SGHAT, CDR2 FQDESV (reference sequence). The CDR3 is made up of 17 amino acids.

CDR3 sequence reads: CASRRRGIDEAFF. The CDR3 DNA reads TGTGCCAGCCGGCGGCGGGGAATCGATGAAGCTTTCTTT. The rearrangement uses TRBV27 and TRBJ1-1; D is uncertain. Germline values: CDR1 MNHEY, CDR2 SMNVEV (reference sequence). Trimming removed 8 bases from V and 7 bases from J, with 17 bases in between. This CDR3 is built from 13 residues.

The chain combines TRBV6-1 with TRBJ2-7; 10 bases are shared with TRBD2. Germline CDR1 MNHNS, CDR2 SASEGT. The V and J ends lost 5 bases and 6 bases, in that order; junction bases with no gene match: 16. The length of the CDR3 is 17 residues. The CDR3 is CASSKASGGRQGAEQYV. The DNA of the CDR3 is TGTGCCAGCAGTAAGGCTAGCGGGGGCCGCCAAGGCGCCGAGCAGTACGTC.

V and J are TRBV4-2 and TRBJ1-1; perhaps TRBD1 as D (5 bases). Germline lookup yields CDR1 LGHNA and CDR2 YNFKEQ. The CDR3 consists of 15 residues. Trimming shortened V by 2 bases and J by 1 base, and 11 bases separated the two germline ends. In DNA form, the CDR3 reads TGTGCCAGCAGCCAACACAGGAGCTCGAACACTGAAGCTTTCTTT. Its translation: CASSQHRSSNTEAFF.

In the case of this clonotype: A much larger clone differs from this one at a single base, so this may be a read error. This chain links TRBV6-5 with TRBJ1-2; 8 bases are a match to TRBD1. The junction had 4 bases not matched to a gene; V was cut back by 6 bases and J by 4 bases. Germline CDR1 MNHEY, CDR2 SVGAGI. This CDR3 is 13 amino acids long. This chain's CDR3 is CASRSGGGYGYTF. DNA of the CDR3: TGTGCCAGCAGGTCAGGGGGCGGCTATGGCTACACCTTC.

This rearrangement joins TRBV28 to TRBJ2-5; 8 bases match TRBD2. Germline-derived CDR1 and CDR2 are MDHEN and SYDVKM. The CDR3 is made up of 14 amino acids. Trimming took 8 bases from V and 4 from J; bases not matched to a gene: 9. CDR3 sequence (DNA): TGTGCCAGCCACCCGGGGGGGGGGAGAGAGACCCAGTACTTC. Translated, it gives CASHPGGGRETQYF.

This clonotype was seen many times. The chain's CDR3 is CASSLGGSPLHF. For the CDR3, the DNA is TGTGCCAGCAGCCTTGGCGGGTCACCCCTCCACTTT. J is TRBJ1-6 and V is TRBV12-3 or TRBV12-4; the D is unclear. The CDR3 sequence is 12 residues long. The germline V and J ends were trimmed by 6 bases and 10 bases, with 10 bases remaining between them.

The chain combines TRBV10-3 with TRBJ1-5; 7 nucleotides agree with TRBD1. The V gene's germline CDR1 is ENHRY and CDR2 SYGVKD. The CDR3 consists of 15 residues. The junction had 7 bases not matched to a gene; V was cut back by 6 bases and J by 2 bases. The CDR3 sequence: CAISTGTAGNQPQHF. The CDR3 nucleotides are TGTGCCATCAGCACCGGGACAGCGGGCAATCAGCCCCAGCATTTT.

The V and J genes are TRBV29-1 and TRBJ2-1; 9 nucleotides agree with TRBD2. V shed 4 bases and J 6 bases; nucleotides not matched to a gene: 4. The CDR3 totals 13 residues. Per the germline V gene, CDR1 is SQVTM and CDR2 is ANQGSEA. The CDR3 protein is CSVGLADTNEQFF. The CDR3, as DNA: TGCAGCGTTGGACTAGCGGATACCAATGAGCAGTTCTTC.

The chain recombines TRBV27 with TRBJ1-2; TRBD1 matches at 10 bases. This CDR3 has 15 residues. CDR1 MNHEY and CDR2 SMNVEV come from the germline V gene (reference sequence). J gave up 6 bases and V 2 bases, and 6 bases lay outside the gene matches. CDR3 residues: CASSLDRGLQDGYTF. CDR3 in DNA: TGTGCCAGCAGTTTAGACAGGGGGCTACAGGATGGCTACACCTTC.

Only a few counts were recorded for this clonotype. The V and J genes are TRBV4-1 and TRBJ1-1; 8 nucleotides match TRBD1. The CDR3 has 13 amino acids. With V trimmed by 3 bases and J by 11 bases, 8 bases remained unmatched. CDR1 MGHRA and CDR2 YSYEKL come from the germline V gene. CDR3 protein: CASSHRQGPDAFF. Written as DNA, the CDR3 is TGCGCCAGCAGCCATAGACAGGGGCCGGACGCTTTCTTT.

This chain connects TRBV14 to TRBJ1-1; 7 positions agree with TRBD1. The germline V gene encodes CDR1 SGHDN and CDR2 FVKESK. V dropped 3 bases and J dropped 10; count of bases not matched to a gene: 8. The CDR3 spans 13 residues. The CDR3 DNA reads TGTGCCAGCAGCCAGCGACAGGGCGGGAGAGCTTTCTTT. The encoded protein is CASSQRQGGRAFF. The variable domain in full, with the rest retrieved from reference TRBV14 and TRBJ1-1, is EAGVTQFPSHSVIEKGQTVTLRCDPISGHDNLYWYRRVMGKEIKFLLHFVKESKQDESGMPNNRFLAERTGGTYSTLKVQPAELEDSGVYFCASSQRQGGRAFFGQGTRLTVV.

The chain recombines TRBV6-8 with TRBJ2-1, with D uncertain. Trimming took off 4 bases at V and 2 bases at J, with 12 bases between the two ends. CDR1 MNHGY and CDR2 SAAAGT come from the germline V gene. This CDR3 is 15 amino acids long. CDR3 DNA sequence: TGTGCCAGCAGTTCTGCCCTAGACGCCTACAATGAGCAGTTCTTC. Protein: CASSSALDAYNEQFF.

J is TRBJ1-2 and V is TRBV29-1; 8 bases agree with TRBD1. The V gene's germline CDR1 is SQVTM and CDR2 ANQGSEA. J gave up 5 bases and V 4 bases, and 6 bases lay outside the gene matches. CDR3 length equals 13 residues. This CDR3 reads CSVADRDGYGYTF. CDR3 coding DNA: TGCAGCGTTGCGGACAGGGATGGGTATGGCTACACCTTC.

The V gene is TRBV6-1, the J gene TRBJ2-7; D is uncertain. V was clipped by 1 base and J by 4 bases, with 8 bases between them. The CDR3 has 13 amino acids. Germline V CDR1 and CDR2: MNHNS, SASEGT. The CDR3 here is CASSEGLEYEQYV. The DNA for the CDR3 is TGTGCCAGCAGTGAAGGGCTAGAATACGAGCAGTACGTC.

This clonotype appeared a few times. The chain links TRBV20-1 to TRBJ1-1, with D perhaps matching TRBD1 (5 bases). This CDR3 spans 15 amino acids. The ends were cut back, 3 bases at V and 0 bases at J, with 14 bases in the middle. Germline CDR1 is DFQATT and CDR2 is SNEGSKA (reference sequence). CDR3 DNA sequence: TGCAGTGCTAGTGTAGGGGAACTAATGAACACTGAAGCTTTCTTT. It is translated as CSASVGELMNTEAFF.

This clonotype was recorded a few times. J is TRBJ1-2 and V is TRBV12-5, with TRBD1 matching 10 bases. The CDR3 has 13 residues. The trim removed 6 bases at V and 8 bases at J, leaving 6 bases unmatched. The germline gives CDR1 LGHNT, CDR2 FRNRAP. As DNA, the CDR3 is TGTGCTAGTGGCCCGACAGGGGGCAGCGGCTACACCTTC. Translated: CASGPTGGSGYTF.

This sequence joins TRBV10-2 and TRBJ2-3; 9 nucleotides match TRBD2. V was pared by 8 bases and J by 5 bases, with 11 bases of the junction left unmatched. The CDR3 runs to 15 residues. Germline V CDR1 and CDR2: WSHSY, SAAADI. The CDR3 loop is CASLKAGGQVDTQYF. In DNA form, the CDR3 reads TGCGCCAGCTTGAAAGCGGGGGGCCAGGTAGATACGCAGTATTTT.

This clonotype was observed at least ten times. The rearrangement links TRBV11-2 to TRBJ1-6, with D perhaps TRBD1 (6 bases). CDR1 is SGHAT, CDR2 FQNNGV, per germline. Trimming left V 5 bases short and J 7 bases short, with 15 bases between. The CDR3 extends over 15 amino acids. The CDR3 loop is CASSLAPRGNSPLHF. The CDR3 DNA sequence: TGTGCCAGCAGCCTCGCACCAAGGGGGAATTCACCCCTCCACTTT.

This clonotype occurred a few times. V usage is TRBV19 and J usage is TRBJ1-1; D gene ambiguous. Between the trimmed V and J ends, which lost 1 base and 0 bases, there was a span of 18 bases. This CDR3 has 18 amino acids. Germline V CDR1 and CDR2: LNHDA, SQIVND (reference sequence). CDR3 bases: TGTGCCAGTAGTATAGTCCCGGGTGTATACACTATGAACACTGAAGCTTTCTTT. It specifies CASSIVPGVYTMNTEAFF.

A few counts support this clonotype. The chain recombines TRBV6-1 with TRBJ2-1; TRBD2 is a possible D gene (5 bases). The CDR3 is made up of 13 amino acids. The ends were cut back, 5 bases at V and 8 bases at J, with 13 bases in the middle. CDR1 and CDR2 from the germline V gene are MNHNS and SASEGT. CDR3 bases: TGTGCCAGCAGTTTACTAGACGAGGATGAGCAGTTCTTC. Its translation is CASSLLDEDEQFF.

The chain is built from TRBV24-1 and TRBJ1-1; D gene ambiguous. Germline V gene data show CDR1 as KGHDR and CDR2 as SFDVKD. Deletions cut 7 bases from V and 1 base from J, with 6 bases between. The length of the CDR3 is 12 residues. In nucleotides, the CDR3 is TGTGCCACCAGCTCCCGGAACACTGAAGCTTTCTTT. As protein: CATSSRNTEAFF.

This clonotype was counted ten times or more. CDR3 bases: TGTGCCAGCGGCGAAATCCGGGACAGGGGAACAGATACGCAGTATTTT. Translated: CASGEIRDRGTDTQYF. This chain joins TRBV6-1 and TRBJ2-3; 10 bases are shared with TRBD1. The CDR3 runs 16 residues. V trimming: 8 bases; J trimming: 3 bases; junction bases outside the gene matches: 11. The V gene's germline CDR1 is MNHNS and CDR2 SASEGT.

The chain has TRBV2 and TRBJ1-5; TRBD1 agrees at 10 bases. Trimming removed 7 bases from V and 2 bases from J; junction bases left unmatched: 8. The CDR3 has 16 amino acids. CDR1 and CDR2 (germline): SNHLY, FYNNEI. CDR3 in amino acids: CASTTGGQGRNQPQHF. In DNA, the CDR3 is TGTGCCAGCACCACGGGGGGACAGGGGCGCAATCAGCCCCAGCATTTT.

The chain is built from TRBV4-1 and TRBJ1-2; 8 nucleotides agree with TRBD1. The germline gives CDR1 MGHRA, CDR2 YSYEKL. The trim removed 1 base at V and 0 bases at J, leaving 10 bases unmatched. The CDR3 covers 18 residues. This CDR3 reads CASSQAPGTGPTNYGYTF. For the CDR3, the DNA is TGCGCCAGCAGCCAAGCCCCCGGGACAGGCCCTACTAACTATGGCTACACCTTC.

This clonotype was detected a few times. V usage is TRBV24-1 and J usage is TRBJ2-1, with D possibly TRBD1 on 6 matching bases. Germline V CDR1 and CDR2: KGHDR, SFDVKD. V was cut by 7 bases and J by 3 bases, with 9 bases left in between. The CDR3 covers 13 residues. DNA for the CDR3: TGTGCCACCAGGGACAGAGGCTACAATGAGCAGTTCTTC. Its translation: CATRDRGYNEQFF.

This clonotype was seen repeatedly, ten times or more. The chain is built from TRBV3-1 and TRBJ2-1; a weak D match, TRBD1 (6 bases). The V and J ends lost 5 bases and 0 bases respectively, with 11 bases between them. Germline V gene lookup returns CDR1 LGHDT and CDR2 YNNKEL (reference sequence). There are 15 residues in the CDR3. CDR3 nucleotide sequence: TGTGCCAGCAGCGCGGTAGGGGGCTCCTACAATGAGCAGTTCTTC. Translated, it gives CASSAVGGSYNEQFF.

The chain couples TRBV28 to TRBJ1-1; tentatively, D is TRBD1 (6 bases). CDR3 length equals 12 residues. V gave up 6 bases and J gave up 6 bases, with 11 bases separating them. Germline V gives CDR1 MDHEN, CDR2 SYDVKM. In nucleotides, the CDR3 is TGTGCCAGCAGGCCCGAGGGGGCTGAAGCTTTCTTT. This translates into CASRPEGAEAFF.

For the CDR3, the DNA is TGTGCCAGCAGCGGAGTCACACGGGGTGCTGGAAACACCATATATTTT. This translates into CASSGVTRGAGNTIYF. This chain connects TRBV12-3 or TRBV12-4 to TRBJ1-3, with D unclear. The length of the CDR3 is 16 residues. Trimming removed 6 bases at V and 2 bases at J, with 17 bases between.

The rearrangement joins TRBV4-1 to TRBJ2-1; TRBD2 aligns across 8 bases. This CDR3 is 15 amino acids long. Trimming took 0 bases from V and 8 from J; bases not matched to a gene: 6. In germline, CDR1 is MGHRA, CDR2 YSYEKL. The CDR3 bases are TGCGCCAGCAGCCAAGATCTAGCGGGTCCCGATGAGCAGTTCTTC. Translating gives CASSQDLAGPDEQFF.